A selection of T cell receptor beta chains follows, all from one sample in a study of chemoradiotherapy in HPV16-positive cancers. Measured with immunoSEQ multiplex PCR; TCRdb has only the in-frame clones, and not every one. The table has about 30,000 clones, roughly nine tenths seen once. The specimen was blood, collected from a patient who underwent chemoradiotherapy. Receptor source: a human donor with HPV-associated anogenital cancer. Both conserved end residues are part of each CDR3. The D gene is left open where the match is weak. Only part of the rows carry a size: once, few, many, or a class if the clone is expanded.

TRBV29-1	NA	TRBJ2-7	NA	CSVLTDPYEQYF	TGCAGCGTGCTGACAGATCCCTACGAGCAGTACTTC
TRBV2	TRBD2	TRBJ2-4	NA	CASTYGGEDIQYF	TGTGCCAGCACCTATGGGGGGGAGGACATTCAGTACTTC
TRBV9	TRBD2	TRBJ2-7	once	CASSAGLAGSYEQYF	TGTGCCAGCAGCGCCGGACTAGCGGGCTCCTACGAGCAGTACTTC
TRBV28	TRBD2	TRBJ2-7	NA	CATAGGPTFSSIYEQYF	TGTGCCACCGCGGGGGGCCCGACCTTCTCCTCCATCTACGAGCAGTACTTC
TRBV6-5	TRBD2	TRBJ2-1	NA	CASSIAGEPYNEQFF	TGTGCCAGCAGTATAGCGGGAGAGCCCTACAATGAGCAGTTCTTC
TRBV7-9	NA	TRBJ2-5	NA	CASRPVGSDSALPETQYF	TGTGCCAGCAGACCCGTCGGGTCCGACAGCGCCTTACCTGAGACCCAGTACTTC
TRBV5-1	NA	TRBJ1-4	once	CASSTGQLLYEKLFF	TGCGCCAGCAGCACCGGACAGCTCCTTTATGAAAAACTGTTTTTT
TRBV19	NA	TRBJ2-3	NA	CASSIRETSDTQYF	TGTGCCAGTAGTATTCGCGAGACCTCAGATACGCAGTATTTT
TRBV7-9	TRBD2	TRBJ2-1	NA	CASSLDGTSGAYNEQFF	TGTGCCAGCAGCTTAGATGGGACTAGCGGGGCCTACAATGAGCAGTTCTTC
TRBV10-3	NA	TRBJ1-5	NA	CAIATSGGNQPQHF	TGTGCCATCGCCACTTCGGGGGGCAATCAGCCCCAGCATTTT
TRBV14	NA	TRBJ1-1	few	CASSFGQFEAFF	TGTGCCAGCAGCTTTGGACAGTTTGAAGCTTTCTTT
TRBV13	TRBD2	TRBJ2-1	NA	CASSLGTSGPPSSYNEQFF	TGTGCCAGCAGCTTAGGTACTAGCGGGCCTCCCAGCTCCTACAATGAGCAGTTCTTC
TRBV21-1	NA	TRBJ2-7	NA	CASSKAKVVDKLSYEQYF	TGTGCCAGCAGCAAAGCCAAGGTGGTGGACAAATTATCCTACGAGCAGTACTTC
TRBV10-1	TRBD1	TRBJ2-3	NA	CASSEYGQGADTQYF	TGCGCCAGCAGTGAGTACGGACAGGGGGCAGATACGCAGTATTTT
TRBV7-2	TRBD1	TRBJ1-5	NA	CASSLAGTGKQPQHF	TGTGCCAGCAGCTTGGCCGGGACAGGGAAACAGCCCCAGCATTTT
TRBV19	TRBD2	TRBJ2-5	NA	CASSPAGRGGRKTQYF	TGTGCCAGTAGTCCCGCGGGTCGGGGGGGCAGGAAGACCCAGTACTTC
TRBV2	NA	TRBJ2-4	NA	CASSVERGNIQYF	TGTGCCAGCAGTGTCGAACGGGGGAACATTCAGTACTTC
TRBV28	NA	TRBJ1-1	NA	CASTPFRGERYTEAFF	TGTGCCAGCACTCCTTTCCGGGGAGAGCGTTACACTGAAGCTTTCTTT
TRBV13	TRBD1	TRBJ1-4	NA	CASSRLYGQGPNEKLFF	TGTGCCAGCAGTCGACTTTACGGACAGGGACCTAATGAAAAACTGTTTTTT
TRBV5-6	TRBD2	TRBJ2-5	NA	CASSFGLAGGETQYF	TGTGCCAGCAGCTTCGGACTAGCGGGAGGAGAGACCCAGTACTTC
TRBV7-8	TRBD2	TRBJ2-7	NA	CASSLGTSGVYEQYF	TGTGCCAGCAGCTTAGGTACTAGCGGGGTCTACGAGCAGTACTTC
TRBV7-9	NA	TRBJ1-1	NA	CASSLARETEAFF	TGTGCCAGCAGCTTAGCGCGGGAGACTGAAGCTTTCTTT
TRBV29-1	NA	TRBJ2-2	NA	CSVYLGEGTGELFF	TGCAGCGTATATTTGGGAGAGGGCACCGGGGAGCTGTTTTTT
TRBV7-2	NA	TRBJ1-6	NA	CASSLNGNNSPLHF	TGTGCCAGCAGCTTGAACGGAAATAATTCACCCCTCCACTTT
TRBV5-1	NA	TRBJ1-6	few	CASSLTGTLGSPLHF	TGCGCCAGCAGCTTGACAGGGACACTAGGATCACCCCTCCACTTT
TRBV6-5	NA	TRBJ2-7	NA	CASSYSILGSYEQYF	TGTGCCAGCAGTTACTCGATTCTGGGGAGCTACGAGCAGTACTTC
TRBV30	NA	TRBJ1-4	NA	CAWNQGGREKLFF	TGTGCCTGGAATCAAGGGGGGCGTGAAAAACTGTTTTTT
TRBV4-1	NA	TRBJ2-5	NA	CASSLLPLERETQYF	TGCGCCAGCAGCCTGCTTCCCCTGGAGAGGGAGACCCAGTACTTC
TRBV2	TRBD1	TRBJ2-2	NA	CASRSGTENTGELFF	TGTGCCAGCCGTTCCGGGACAGAGAACACCGGGGAGCTGTTTTTT
TRBV7-6	NA	TRBJ2-3	once	CASSLLGAPGTDTQYF	TGTGCCAGCAGCCTCCTCGGGGCGCCGGGGACAGATACGCAGTATTTT
TRBV19	TRBD1	TRBJ1-1	NA	CASSKSTGVNSEAFF	TGTGCCAGTAGTAAGTCGACAGGGGTAAACTCTGAAGCTTTCTTT
TRBV9	NA	TRBJ2-3	NA	CASGRTGVAGTDTQYF	TGTGCCAGCGGCCGGACAGGAGTAGCGGGCACAGATACGCAGTATTTT